These 2 T cell receptor beta chains share one sample of origin, sequenced in a study of cytomegalovirus exposure and HLA in healthy donors. PCR involved 60 Vbeta and 13 Jbeta primers. Data came from immunoSEQ multiplex PCR; TCRdb stores just in-frame clones and leaves some out. The repertoire holds over 150,000 clones, with around 88% as singletons. Sequenced sample: PBMCs. These TCRs come from a woman in her 30s in good health and CMV-seronegative.

V and J are TRBV7-9 and TRBJ1-2; D gene uncertain. The germline V gene has CDR1 SEHNR and CDR2 FQNEAQ (reference sequence). Trimming removed 5 bases from V and 6 bases from J, with 7 bases in between. The CDR3 loop spans 11 amino acids. CDR3 amino acids: CASSPPNGYTF. The DNA of the CDR3 is TGTGCCAGCAGCCCCCCCAATGGCTACACCTTC. The entire variable domain, with the rest obtained from reference TRBV7-9 and TRBJ1-2, is as follows: DTGVSQNPRHKITKRGQNVTFRCDPISEHNRLYWYRQTLGQGPEFLTYFQNEAQLEKSRLLSDRFSAERPKGSFSTLEIQRTEQGDSAMYLCASSPPNGYTFGSGTRLTVV.

J is TRBJ1-2 and V is TRBV11-2; a possible D gene is TRBD1 (6 bases). Trimming stripped 0 bases from V and 1 base from J, with 15 bases between. The CDR3 spans 17 residues. Per germline, CDR1 SGHAT and CDR2 FQNNGV. This chain's CDR3 is CASSLERTAPSNYGYTF. CDR3 bases: TGTGCCAGCAGCTTAGAGAGGACAGCGCCCAGTAACTATGGCTACACCTTC.